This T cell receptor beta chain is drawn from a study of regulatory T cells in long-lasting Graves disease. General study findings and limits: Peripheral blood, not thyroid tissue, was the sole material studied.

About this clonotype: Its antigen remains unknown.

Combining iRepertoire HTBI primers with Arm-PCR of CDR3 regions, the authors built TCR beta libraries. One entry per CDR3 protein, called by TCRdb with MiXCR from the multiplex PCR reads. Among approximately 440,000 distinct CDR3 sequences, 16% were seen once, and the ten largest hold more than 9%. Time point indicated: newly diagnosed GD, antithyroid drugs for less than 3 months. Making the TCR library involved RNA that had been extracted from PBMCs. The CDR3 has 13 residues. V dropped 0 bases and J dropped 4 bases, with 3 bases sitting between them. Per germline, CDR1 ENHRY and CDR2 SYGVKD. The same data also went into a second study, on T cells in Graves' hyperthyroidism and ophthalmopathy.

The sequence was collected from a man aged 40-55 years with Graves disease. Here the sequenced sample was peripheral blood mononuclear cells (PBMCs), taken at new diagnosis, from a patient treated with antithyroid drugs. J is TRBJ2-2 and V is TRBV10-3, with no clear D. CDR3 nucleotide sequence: TGTGCCATCAGTGAGTCTGGCACCGGGGAGCTGTTTTTT. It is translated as CAISESGTGELFF.